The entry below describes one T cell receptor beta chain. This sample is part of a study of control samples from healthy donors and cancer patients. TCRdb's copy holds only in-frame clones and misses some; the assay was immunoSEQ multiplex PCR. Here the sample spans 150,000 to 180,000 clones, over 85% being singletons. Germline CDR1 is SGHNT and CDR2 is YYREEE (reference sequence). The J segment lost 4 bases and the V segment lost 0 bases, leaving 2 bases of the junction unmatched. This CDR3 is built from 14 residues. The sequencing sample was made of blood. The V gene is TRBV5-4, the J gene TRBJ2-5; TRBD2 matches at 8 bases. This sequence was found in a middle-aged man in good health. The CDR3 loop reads CASSLAGGPETQYF. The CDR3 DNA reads TGTGCCAGCAGCTTGGCGGGGGGGCCAGAGACCCAGTACTTC.